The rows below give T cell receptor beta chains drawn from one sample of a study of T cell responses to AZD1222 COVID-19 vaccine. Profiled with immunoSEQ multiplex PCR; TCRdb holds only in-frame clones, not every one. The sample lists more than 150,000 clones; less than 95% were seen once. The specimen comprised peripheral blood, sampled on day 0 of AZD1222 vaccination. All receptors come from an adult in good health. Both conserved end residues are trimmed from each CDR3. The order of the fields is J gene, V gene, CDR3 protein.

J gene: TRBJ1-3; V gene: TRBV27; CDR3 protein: ASSLRNTIY
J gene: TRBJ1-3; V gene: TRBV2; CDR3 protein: ASTRDIGNTIY
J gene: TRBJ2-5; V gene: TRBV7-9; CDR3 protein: ASSFGLAALGETQY
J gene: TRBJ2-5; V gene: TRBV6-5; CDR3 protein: ASSYSTGTGDTQY
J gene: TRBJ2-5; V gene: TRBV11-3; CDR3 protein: ASSLNGASQETQY
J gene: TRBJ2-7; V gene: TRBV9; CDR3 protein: ASSVGGTLYEQY
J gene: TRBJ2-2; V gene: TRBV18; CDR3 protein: ASQGQSNTGELF
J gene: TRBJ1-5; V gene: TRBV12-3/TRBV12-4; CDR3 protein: ASSTVHNQPQH
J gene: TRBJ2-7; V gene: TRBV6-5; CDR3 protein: ASSYPGASRKY
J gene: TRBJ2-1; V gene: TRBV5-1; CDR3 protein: ASSLSGMSSYNEQF
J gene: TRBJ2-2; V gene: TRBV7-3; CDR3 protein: ASSPVGGGAGELF
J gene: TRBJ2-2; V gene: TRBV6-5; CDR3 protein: ASSYSIQTGELF
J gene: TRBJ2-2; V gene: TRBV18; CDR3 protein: ASSPRQIVDSNTGELF
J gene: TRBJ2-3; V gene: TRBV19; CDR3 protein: ASSRLADTQY
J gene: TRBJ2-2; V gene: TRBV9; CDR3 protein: ASSVSSDSGTGELF
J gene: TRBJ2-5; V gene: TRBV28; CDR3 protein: ASSPGLAGFLETQY
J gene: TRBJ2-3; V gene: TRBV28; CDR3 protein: ASSTSGRMYADTQY
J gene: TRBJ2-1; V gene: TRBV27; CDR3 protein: ASTSGTGNNEQF
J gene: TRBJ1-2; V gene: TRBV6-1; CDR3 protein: ASSEAIYGYT
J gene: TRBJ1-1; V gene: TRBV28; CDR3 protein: ASSPRGPDDTEAF
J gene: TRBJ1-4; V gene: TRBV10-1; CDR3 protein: ASSESGRRGRGEKLF
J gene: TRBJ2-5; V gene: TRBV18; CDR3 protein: ASSSPGAGYGETQY
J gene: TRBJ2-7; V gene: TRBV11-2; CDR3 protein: ASSPLLGRLEQY
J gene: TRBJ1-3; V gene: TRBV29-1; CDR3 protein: SVVGTLGTGSGNTIY
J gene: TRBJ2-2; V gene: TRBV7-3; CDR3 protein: ASSLNAGTRGGELF
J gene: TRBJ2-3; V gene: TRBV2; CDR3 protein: ASSEAGDQWTDTQY
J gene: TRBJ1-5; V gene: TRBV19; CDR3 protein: ASSATGSEGPQH